This TCR beta chain comes out of a study of T cell repertoires in cytomegalovirus infection. CDR3 length equals 12 residues. Trimming left V 6 bases short and J 0 bases short, with 8 bases between. Germline V gives CDR1 DFQATT, CDR2 SNEGSKA (reference sequence). Each CDR3 protein is one row after TCRdb ran MiXCR on the reads. The sample carries 480,000 or so distinct CDR3 sequences, over 9% recorded once. The V gene is TRBV20-1, the J gene TRBJ1-1; D gene unclear. This sequence was found in a human donor in good health (CMV status not recorded). Some clones in this sample may be carry-over from other donors' samples. Material for sequencing was PBMCs. The CDR3 nucleotides read TGCAGTGCCCATAGCATGAACACTGAAGCTTTCTTT. It encodes CSAHSMNTEAFF.